These 29 T cell receptor beta chains originate from one sample sequenced in a study of Graves' ophthalmopathy and Graves' hyperthyroidism. Beta-chain TCR CDR3 regions were amplified from RNA transcripts. In the first round, RT-PCR was carried out with HTBI primers, and a multiplex PCR formed the second round. TCRdb processed the multiplex PCR reads anew with MiXCR; each CDR3 protein has one entry. The sample lists 300,000 to 400,000 distinct CDR3 sequences; 17% were seen once. The specimen was peripheral blood. These TCRs come from an adult woman with stable Graves' hyperthyroidism.

In its sample, this clonotype was seen many times. V gene TRBV30 combines with J gene TRBJ1-5; 8 positions agree with TRBD1. The CDR3 consists of 14 residues. The V gene's germline CDR1 is GTSNPN and CDR2 SVGIG (reference sequence). The V segment lost 2 bases and the J segment 2 bases; nucleotides outside the gene matches: 2. CDR3 DNA: TGTGCCTGGAGTCAGGGGGCTGGCAATCAGCCCCAGCATTTT. Translation gives CAWSQGAGNQPQHF.

The chain employs TRBV20-1 and TRBJ2-7; 7 bases map to TRBD1. The J segment lost 3 bases and the V segment lost 1 base, leaving 6 bases of the junction unmatched. This CDR3 is built from 14 residues. Per germline, CDR1 DFQATT and CDR2 SNEGSKA (reference sequence). DNA for the CDR3: TGCAGTGCTAGAGGTCCGACAGGGAGCTACGAGCAGTACTTC. It yields the protein CSARGPTGSYEQYF.

This clonotype was seen ten or more times. The V gene is TRBV7-2, the J gene TRBJ2-7; D is possibly TRBD1 (6 bases). The CDR3 is made up of 13 amino acids. V was cut by 5 bases and J by 9 bases, with 17 bases left in between. Per germline, CDR1 SGHTA and CDR2 FQGNSA. CDR3 coding DNA: TGTGCCAGCAGCACTGACAGGTTCGGGGTGCAGTACTTC. Its protein product is CASSTDRFGVQYF.

This chain joins TRBV6-1 and TRBJ2-2, with a possible D match to TRBD1 (5 bases). CDR3 length: 13 amino acids. V lost 7 bases and J lost 3, with 9 bases in between. Germline V gene data show CDR1 as MNHNS and CDR2 as SASEGT. The CDR3 spells CASTTGHTGELFF. In DNA form, the CDR3 reads TGTGCCAGCACTACAGGCCACACCGGGGAGCTGTTTTTT.

This clonotype was recorded many times. This chain links TRBV28 with TRBJ2-4, with 7 nucleotides matching TRBD2. V trimming: 4 bases; J trimming: 0 bases; junction bases outside the gene matches: 6. Germline CDR1 is MDHEN and CDR2 is SYDVKM. The CDR3 has 16 amino acids. The CDR3 bases are TGTGCCAGCAGTTCAAAGCGGGAAAGAGCCAAAAACATTCAGTACTTC. Its protein is CASSSKRERAKNIQYF.

There are many counts of this clonotype. V usage is TRBV12-3 or TRBV12-4 and J usage is TRBJ1-1, with D possibly matching TRBD1 (5 bases). Trimming took off 6 bases at V and 7 bases at J, with 15 bases between the two ends. CDR3 size: 13 residues. For the CDR3, the DNA is TGTGCCAGCAGGATCCAGGGACTCATTGAAGCTTTCTTT. Translated: CASRIQGLIEAFF.

V gene TRBV12-3 or TRBV12-4 combines with J gene TRBJ1-1; D might be TRBD1 (6 bases). This CDR3 has 15 amino acids. V dropped 7 bases and J dropped 8 bases, with 23 bases sitting between them. The CDR3 loop is CASTPEGGRTPEAFF. DNA of the CDR3: TGTGCCAGCACTCCAGAAGGGGGGCGCACACCCGAAGCTTTCTTT.

This clonotype was recorded many times. The V and J genes are TRBV5-8 and TRBJ2-5, with D tentatively TRBD2 (6 bases). The germline gives CDR1 SGHTS, CDR2 YDEGEE. The CDR3 sequence is 14 residues long. The ends were cut back, 1 base at V and 4 bases at J, with 11 bases in the middle. The DNA for the CDR3 is TGTGCCAGCAGCTTGCGACTAGGCGGAGAGACCCAGTACTTC. It is translated as CASSLRLGGETQYF.

This clonotype was seen repeatedly, ten times or more. The gene calls are TRBV25-1 and TRBJ1-2; D is unresolved. V lost 6 bases, J lost 0 bases, and 8 bases lay in between. The CDR3 has 13 amino acids. The germline CDR1 and CDR2 sequences are MGHDK and SYGVNS. CDR3 sequence reads: CASSQQTNYGYTF. For the CDR3, the DNA is TGTGCCAGCAGCCAACAGACTAACTATGGCTACACCTTC.

This clonotype was recorded at least ten times. At one end, the junction sequence differs from germline, possibly due to a read error. This chain joins TRBV6-1 and TRBJ1-2; no clear D. There are 13 residues in the CDR3. Germline CDR1 reads MNHNS; CDR2 reads SASEGT. The CDR3 spells CASSESSSMDSRF. DNA of the CDR3: TGTGCCAGCAGTGAATCGAGCTCGATGGACTCAAGATTC.

This clonotype has at least ten counts. CDR3 amino acids: CASSFQGRDSPLHF. For the CDR3, the DNA is TGCGCCAGCAGCTTTCAGGGTCGGGATTCACCCCTCCACTTT. J is TRBJ1-6 and V is TRBV5-1; a weak D match, TRBD1 (5 bases). Germline V lookup: CDR1 SGHRS, CDR2 YFSETQ. This CDR3 is 14 amino acids long. V was clipped by 2 bases and J by 8 bases, with 11 bases between them.

This clonotype was detected many times. This chain links TRBV9 with TRBJ1-1, with 10 bases that match TRBD1. Germline V gene lookup returns CDR1 SGDLS and CDR2 YYNGEE. V shed 0 bases and J 11 bases; nucleotides not matched to a gene: 7. This CDR3 comprises 14 residues. The CDR3 bases are TGTGCCAGCAGCGTAGATGGGACAGGGGAGTTTGCTTTCTTT. Encoded protein: CASSVDGTGEFAFF.

This clonotype showed up many times. The chain is built from TRBV6-2 or TRBV6-3 and TRBJ2-7; D is unclear. Trimming cost V 2 bases and J 5 bases, with 7 bases left between them. This CDR3 comprises 12 residues. Germline V gene sequence: CDR1 MNHEY, CDR2 SVGEGT. The CDR3 spells CASSYTYNEQYF. In DNA form, the CDR3 reads TGTGCCAGCAGTTACACGTACAACGAGCAGTACTTC.

This clonotype has just a few counts. V and J are TRBV28 and TRBJ2-7; 9 bases agree with TRBD1. The CDR3 spans 16 residues. Germline loops: CDR1 MDHEN, CDR2 SYDVKM. Trimming took 4 bases from V and 3 from J; bases not matched to a gene: 10. The CDR3 protein is CASSSPGQGRYYEQYF. CDR3 DNA: TGTGCCAGCAGTTCGCCGGGACAGGGAAGATACTACGAGCAGTACTTC.

Ten or more counts support this clonotype. The gene calls are TRBV12-5 and TRBJ2-7, with D tentatively TRBD1 or TRBD2 (6 bases each). CDR3 length: 14 residues. V dropped 6 bases and J dropped 7 bases, with 19 bases sitting between them. Germline CDR1 is LGHNT and CDR2 is FRNRAP. DNA of the CDR3: TGTGCTAGTGGGAACGAGGGGGGCCGCCGGGAGCAGTACTTC. Translated, it gives CASGNEGGRREQYF.

This clonotype was counted ten times or more. The rearrangement links TRBV6-1 to TRBJ1-1, with TRBD1 identical over 8 bases. This CDR3 has 16 residues. J was trimmed by 0 bases and V by 6 bases; bases with no gene match: 9. Germline CDR1 is MNHNS and CDR2 is SASEGT. DNA for the CDR3: TGTGCCAGCAGCCTGTACGGACAGGGTATGAACACTGAAGCTTTCTTT. This sequence encodes CASSLYGQGMNTEAFF.

This clonotype was counted at least ten times. The gene calls are TRBV18 and TRBJ2-4; possible D gene TRBD2, 6 bases. The CDR3 extends over 15 amino acids. CDR1 and CDR2 (germline): KGHSH, LQKENI. Trimming removed 5 bases from V and 6 bases from J, with 17 bases in between. The CDR3 is CASSGGTDGRNIQYF. For the CDR3, the DNA is TGTGCCAGCTCAGGCGGGACGGACGGGAGAAACATTCAGTACTTC.

The chain recombines TRBV6-1 with TRBJ2-5; perhaps TRBD2 as D (6 bases). Germline CDR1 MNHNS, CDR2 SASEGT. The CDR3 covers 15 residues. Trimming shortened V by 1 base and J by 0 bases, and 9 bases separated the two germline ends. The CDR3 here is CASSEERANQETQYF. CDR3 in DNA: TGTGCCAGCAGTGAAGAGCGGGCCAACCAAGAGACCCAGTACTTC.

In regard to this clonotype: Its ends do not fully match the called genes, so a read error is possible. The chain uses TRBV2 and TRBJ1-2; the D gene is possibly TRBD1 (5 bases). This CDR3 region has 15 residues. Germline loops: CDR1 SNHLY, CDR2 FYNNEI. CDR3 DNA: TGTGCCAGCAGTCGCCCGGGACTAAATAACCATGGCTACACCTTC. It specifies CASSRPGLNNHGYTF.

Many counts were recorded for this clonotype. The chain has TRBV6-1 and TRBJ2-7, with 7 bases lining up with TRBD2. The length of the CDR3 is 14 residues. Germline V gene sequence: CDR1 MNHNS, CDR2 SASEGT. Trimming removed 3 bases from V and 5 bases from J; junction bases left unmatched: 7. Here the CDR3 DNA reads TGTGCCAGCAGTGATTGGACTAGTCGCCACGAGCAGTACTTC. Encoded protein: CASSDWTSRHEQYF.

The chain links TRBV10-1 to TRBJ2-7; 8 positions agree with TRBD2. The length of the CDR3 is 13 residues. Looked up from germline, CDR1 is WNHNN and CDR2 is SYGVQD (reference sequence). V lost 4 bases and J lost 6; bases outside the gene matches: 5. The CDR3 DNA reads TGCGCCAGCAGTGCGAGCGGGAGAGGCGAGCAGTACTTC. As protein: CASSASGRGEQYF.

The table lists this clonotype with a few counts. The chain combines TRBV12-3 or TRBV12-4 with TRBJ2-2; 8 positions match TRBD1. V shed 5 bases, J shed 7 bases, and the junction held 9 bases outside the gene matches. The CDR3 length is 15 residues. This chain's CDR3 is CASSPRRTGYGELFF. The CDR3, as DNA: TGTGCCAGCAGTCCCCGCCGGACAGGGTACGGGGAGCTGTTTTTT.

This clonotype was observed at least ten times. The chain uses TRBV6-5 and TRBJ2-7; no reliable D call. Looked up from germline, CDR1 is MNHEY and CDR2 is SVGAGI. This CDR3 is built from 15 residues. Trimming removed 1 base at V and 2 bases at J, with 12 bases between. The CDR3 DNA reads TGTGCCAGCAGTTACTTGTCAGGCGGAGCCTACGAGCAGTACTTC. This gives the protein CASSYLSGGAYEQYF.

This clonotype occurred many times. V is TRBV27 and J is TRBJ1-6, with unresolved D. The CDR3 has 15 amino acids. V lost 5 bases to trimming and J lost 9 bases, with 17 bases between them. CDR1 and CDR2 (germline): MNHEY, SMNVEV (reference sequence). As DNA, the CDR3 is TGTGCCAGCAGTCCACGCTGGGAGGGAGGTTCACCCCTCCACTTT. Its protein is CASSPRWEGGSPLHF.

This clonotype has at least ten counts. The V call is TRBV30, the J call TRBJ1-5; D possibly corresponds to TRBD1 (5 bases). CDR1 and CDR2 (germline): GTSNPN, SVGIG (reference sequence). CDR3 length: 13 amino acids. With 0 bases removed from V and 6 bases from J, the gap between germline ends came to 9 bases. The CDR3 protein is CAWSVRGLQPQHF. The CDR3 DNA reads TGTGCCTGGAGTGTTAGGGGTCTTCAGCCCCAGCATTTT.

There are many counts of this clonotype. The chain carries TRBV6-2 or TRBV6-3 and TRBJ2-7; TRBD2 is a possible D gene (5 bases). Per germline, CDR1 MNHEY and CDR2 SVGEGT. With 4 bases removed from V and 2 bases from J, the gap between germline ends came to 9 bases. The CDR3 totals 13 residues. The CDR3 nucleotides are TGTGCCAGCAGTTCGACTACCCCCTACGAGCAGTACTTC. It yields the protein CASSSTTPYEQYF.

This clonotype was detected ten times or more. The chain has TRBV19 and TRBJ2-2, with D perhaps TRBD2 (7 bases). The V gene's germline CDR1 is LNHDA and CDR2 SQIVND (reference sequence). The CDR3 contains 15 residues. V lost 7 bases to trimming and J lost 3 bases, with 15 bases between them. CDR3 amino acids: CASTPSGGYTGELFF. CDR3 in DNA: TGTGCCAGTACCCCGTCGGGGGGCTACACCGGGGAGCTGTTTTTT.

The chain employs TRBV7-8 and TRBJ2-5; TRBD1 is a possible D gene (5 bases). Looked up from germline, CDR1 is SGHVS and CDR2 is FQNEAQ. V lost 6 bases and J 1 base, leaving 18 bases between the germline ends. The CDR3 runs to 16 residues. For the CDR3, the DNA is TGTGCCAGCAGTCACCAACTACAGGACCTCCAAGAGACCCAGTACTTC. This codes for CASSHQLQDLQETQYF. The full variable domain, completed using reference TRBV7-8 and TRBJ2-5, is GAGVSQSPRYKVAKRGQDVALRCDPISGHVSLFWYQQALGQGPEFLTYFQNEAQLDKSGLPSDRFFAERPEGSVSTLKIQRTQQEDSAVYLCASSHQLQDLQETQYFGPGTRLLVL.

This clonotype was recorded at least ten times. This chain links TRBV7-9 with TRBJ2-5; the D is unclear. V was cut by 2 bases and J by 4 bases, with 8 bases left in between. Germline values: CDR1 SEHNR, CDR2 FQNEAQ (reference sequence). The CDR3 extends over 13 amino acids. The CDR3 sequence: CASSLRVGETQYF. The CDR3 nucleotides read TGTGCCAGCAGCTTAAGAGTCGGAGAGACCCAGTACTTC.